This is a list of T cell receptor beta chains from one sample in a study of immune cell composition in non-small cell lung cancer. Clones were sequenced by immunoSEQ multiplex PCR, and TCRdb holds only the in-frame ones, with some missing. In the table there are roughly 3,400 clones, 65% to 80% of which are singletons. The sequenced sample was lung tumor tissue. The receptor source for this set is a human donor with non-small cell lung cancer. Each CDR3 is given with its conserved first and last residue. D genes are given only for firm matches. Some rows have no size entry. The others give once, few or many, or a class for an expanded clone.

cdr3_aa: CASSIASIETQYF
cdr3_nt: TGTGCCAGTAGTATAGCTAGTATTGAGACCCAGTACTTC
d_call: -
v_call: TRBV19
clone_size: -
j_call: TRBJ2-5
cdr3_length: 13

cdr3_aa: CASSSGYTTAMNTEAFF
cdr3_nt: TGTGCCAGCAGTTCCGGGTACACGACAGCCATGAACACTGAAGCTTTCTTT
d_call: -
v_call: TRBV27
clone_size: -
j_call: TRBJ1-1
cdr3_length: 17

cdr3_aa: CASKSAETWETQYF
cdr3_nt: TGTGCCAGCAAATCCGCCGAGACATGGGAGACCCAGTACTTC
d_call: -
v_call: TRBV6-5
clone_size: once
j_call: TRBJ2-5
cdr3_length: 14

cdr3_aa: CATSNDADTEAFF
cdr3_nt: TGTGCCACCAGCAACGACGCGGACACTGAAGCTTTCTTT
d_call: -
v_call: TRBV15
clone_size: -
j_call: TRBJ1-1
cdr3_length: 13

cdr3_aa: CASSIYSSGSTDTQYF
cdr3_nt: TGTGCCAGTAGTATTTACTCTAGCGGGAGCACAGATACGCAGTATTTT
d_call: TRBD2
v_call: TRBV19
clone_size: -
j_call: TRBJ2-3
cdr3_length: 16

cdr3_aa: CASPQSRGSNTGELFF
cdr3_nt: TGTGCCAGCCCCCAGTCGCGGGGGAGCAACACCGGGGAGCTGTTTTTT
d_call: TRBD2
v_call: TRBV7-2
clone_size: -
j_call: TRBJ2-2
cdr3_length: 16

cdr3_aa: CASSQATSNQPQHF
cdr3_nt: TGTGCCAGCAGCCAAGCTACGAGCAATCAGCCCCAGCATTTT
d_call: -
v_call: TRBV4-2
clone_size: -
j_call: TRBJ1-5
cdr3_length: 14

cdr3_aa: CSVTRTQRNEAFF
cdr3_nt: TGCAGCGTTACTAGGACTCAGAGGAATGAAGCTTTCTTT
d_call: -
v_call: TRBV29-1
clone_size: -
j_call: TRBJ1-1
cdr3_length: 13

cdr3_aa: CASRGLGQGYYGYTF
cdr3_nt: TGTGCCAGTAGGGGTCTCGGACAGGGCTACTATGGCTACACCTTC
d_call: TRBD1
v_call: TRBV19
clone_size: -
j_call: TRBJ1-2
cdr3_length: 15

cdr3_aa: CASSPRRQGASTGELFF
cdr3_nt: TGTGCCAGCAGCCCTAGAAGGCAGGGGGCGTCCACCGGGGAGCTGTTTTTT
d_call: TRBD1
v_call: TRBV16
clone_size: -
j_call: TRBJ2-2
cdr3_length: 17

cdr3_aa: CASSFQVSTYTSYEQYF
cdr3_nt: TGTGCCAGCAGCTTCCAGGTGTCCACTTATACTTCCTACGAGCAGTACTTC
d_call: -
v_call: TRBV7-2
clone_size: -
j_call: TRBJ2-7
cdr3_length: 17

cdr3_aa: CASSLAGTGVNTEAFF
cdr3_nt: TGTGCCAGCAGCTTAGCTGGGACAGGGGTGAACACTGAAGCTTTCTTT
d_call: TRBD1
v_call: TRBV7-8
clone_size: -
j_call: TRBJ1-1
cdr3_length: 16

cdr3_aa: CASSPPTGENTIYF
cdr3_nt: TGTGCCAGCAGCCCTCCTACAGGGGAAAACACCATATATTTT
d_call: TRBD1
v_call: TRBV11-2
clone_size: few
j_call: TRBJ1-3
cdr3_length: 14

cdr3_aa: CASSLGTGGASNYGYTF
cdr3_nt: TGTGCCAGCAGCCTGGGGACAGGGGGCGCATCTAACTATGGCTACACCTTC
d_call: TRBD1
v_call: TRBV5-6
clone_size: -
j_call: TRBJ1-2
cdr3_length: 17

cdr3_aa: CASSQGQSGYTF
cdr3_nt: TGTGCCAGCAGCCAGGGACAGTCTGGCTACACCTTC
d_call: TRBD1
v_call: TRBV7-8
clone_size: few
j_call: TRBJ1-2
cdr3_length: 12

cdr3_aa: CASSDGETQYF
cdr3_nt: TGTGCCAGCAGCGACGGGGAGACCCAGTACTTC
d_call: -
v_call: TRBV7-3
clone_size: -
j_call: TRBJ2-5
cdr3_length: 11

cdr3_aa: CASSLRASGANEQFF
cdr3_nt: TGTGCCAGCAGCTTAAGGGCTAGCGGGGCAAATGAGCAGTTCTTC
d_call: TRBD2
v_call: TRBV11-3
clone_size: -
j_call: TRBJ2-1
cdr3_length: 15

cdr3_aa: CASSPAQGNIQYF
cdr3_nt: TGTGCCAGCTCACCAGCACAGGGTAACATTCAGTACTTC
d_call: -
v_call: TRBV18
clone_size: -
j_call: TRBJ2-4
cdr3_length: 13

cdr3_aa: CASSRGGVGEQYF
cdr3_nt: TGTGCCAGCAGCCGGGGGGGGGTGGGCGAGCAGTACTTC
d_call: TRBD2
v_call: TRBV27
clone_size: large
j_call: TRBJ2-7
cdr3_length: 13

cdr3_aa: CASSPPSGRQGANTGELFF
cdr3_nt: TGTGCCAGTAGTCCCCCAAGCGGTCGACAGGGGGCGAACACCGGGGAGCTGTTTTTT
d_call: TRBD1
v_call: TRBV19
clone_size: once
j_call: TRBJ2-2
cdr3_length: 19

cdr3_aa: CASSAYLSGSYNEQFF
cdr3_nt: TGTGCCAGCAGCGCTTACTTGTCCGGTTCCTACAATGAGCAGTTCTTC
d_call: -
v_call: TRBV5-6
clone_size: -
j_call: TRBJ2-1
cdr3_length: 16

cdr3_aa: CASSGNGRGNTGELFF
cdr3_nt: TGCGCCAGCAGCGGGAATGGCAGGGGAAACACCGGGGAGCTGTTTTTT
d_call: -
v_call: TRBV5-1
clone_size: -
j_call: TRBJ2-2
cdr3_length: 16

cdr3_aa: CASSLDPSGEAFF
cdr3_nt: TGCGCCAGCAGCTTGGATCCCTCCGGTGAGGCTTTCTTT
d_call: -
v_call: TRBV5-1
clone_size: -
j_call: TRBJ1-1
cdr3_length: 13

cdr3_aa: CASSCEAKLFF
cdr3_nt: TGTGCCAGCAGCTGCGAGGCTAAGCTTTTCTTT
d_call: -
v_call: TRBV6-1
clone_size: -
j_call: TRBJ1-1
cdr3_length: 11

cdr3_aa: CASSSGQGSSNDYGYTF
cdr3_nt: TGTGCCAGCAGCTCCGGACAGGGGAGTTCTAATGACTATGGCTACACCTTC
d_call: TRBD1
v_call: TRBV7-9
clone_size: -
j_call: TRBJ1-2
cdr3_length: 17

cdr3_aa: CASSWDKAYEQYF
cdr3_nt: TGCGCCAGCAGTTGGGACAAAGCCTACGAGCAGTACTTC
d_call: -
v_call: TRBV5-1
clone_size: -
j_call: TRBJ2-7
cdr3_length: 13

cdr3_aa: CASSRQTSGGREQYF
cdr3_nt: TGTGCCAGCAGCCGCCAGACTAGCGGGGGGCGCGAGCAGTACTTC
d_call: TRBD2
v_call: TRBV6-5
clone_size: -
j_call: TRBJ2-7
cdr3_length: 15

cdr3_aa: CASSENRVLGYTF
cdr3_nt: TGTGCCAGCAGTGAAAACAGGGTTTTGGGCTACACCTTC
d_call: -
v_call: TRBV6-1
clone_size: -
j_call: TRBJ1-2
cdr3_length: 13

cdr3_aa: CASSRVYAGGQETQYF
cdr3_nt: TGTGCCAGTAGTCGGGTTTACGCTGGCGGGCAAGAGACCCAGTACTTC
d_call: -
v_call: TRBV19
clone_size: -
j_call: TRBJ2-5
cdr3_length: 16

cdr3_aa: CAKKKSGLFDYEQYF
cdr3_nt: TGTGCCAAAAAGAAGTCGGGACTTTTCGACTACGAGCAGTACTTC
d_call: -
v_call: TRBV19
clone_size: -
j_call: TRBJ2-7
cdr3_length: 15

cdr3_aa: CAGQGSYGYTF
cdr3_nt: TGTGCCGGACAGGGAAGCTATGGCTACACCTTC
d_call: TRBD1
v_call: TRBV6-6
clone_size: -
j_call: TRBJ1-2
cdr3_length: 11

cdr3_aa: CASNGQGAQGGANVLTF
cdr3_nt: TGTGCCAGCAACGGACAGGGGGCGCAAGGTGGGGCCAACGTCCTGACTTTC
d_call: TRBD1
v_call: TRBV7-2
clone_size: -
j_call: TRBJ2-6
cdr3_length: 17

cdr3_aa: CASSVQLAGGQDTQYF
cdr3_nt: TGTGCCAGCAGCGTACAACTAGCGGGGGGGCAAGATACGCAGTATTTT
d_call: TRBD2
v_call: TRBV7-2
clone_size: -
j_call: TRBJ2-3
cdr3_length: 16

cdr3_aa: CASSLGAVGGNTGELFF
cdr3_nt: TGTGCCAGCAGCTTAGGAGCCGTCGGCGGAAACACCGGGGAGCTGTTTTTT
d_call: -
v_call: TRBV7-9
clone_size: few
j_call: TRBJ2-2
cdr3_length: 17

cdr3_aa: CASSLGTQNNQPQHF
cdr3_nt: TGCGCCAGCAGCTTGGGTACACAGAACAATCAGCCCCAGCATTTT
d_call: -
v_call: TRBV5-1
clone_size: once
j_call: TRBJ1-5
cdr3_length: 15

cdr3_aa: CASSVADRVAEKLFF
cdr3_nt: TGTGCCAGCAGCGTAGCGGACAGGGTAGCTGAAAAACTGTTTTTT
d_call: TRBD1
v_call: TRBV9
clone_size: once
j_call: TRBJ1-4
cdr3_length: 15

cdr3_aa: CASSAADREPVTEAFF
cdr3_nt: TGTGCCAGCAGCGCCGCGGACAGGGAGCCGGTTACTGAAGCTTTCTTT
d_call: TRBD1
v_call: TRBV5-6
clone_size: once
j_call: TRBJ1-1
cdr3_length: 16

cdr3_aa: CASSQDLRETQYF
cdr3_nt: TGTGCCAGCAGCCAAGATCTGAGGGAGACCCAGTACTTC
d_call: -
v_call: TRBV4-2
clone_size: -
j_call: TRBJ2-5
cdr3_length: 13

cdr3_aa: CASSLGATSGGRQETQYF
cdr3_nt: TGTGCCAGCAGCTTAGGGGCCACTAGCGGGGGCCGGCAGGAGACCCAGTACTTC
d_call: TRBD2
v_call: TRBV7-6
clone_size: -
j_call: TRBJ2-5
cdr3_length: 18

cdr3_aa: CASSLDQTEAFF
cdr3_nt: TGTGCCAGCAGCTTGGATCAGACAGAAGCTTTCTTT
d_call: -
v_call: TRBV5-4
clone_size: -
j_call: TRBJ1-1
cdr3_length: 12

cdr3_aa: CASSPIGRFSGANILTF
cdr3_nt: TGTGCCAGCAGCCCAATTGGCAGATTCTCTGGGGCCAACATCCTGACTTTC
d_call: -
v_call: TRBV7-2
clone_size: -
j_call: TRBJ2-6
cdr3_length: 17

cdr3_aa: CASRGQGLRNTIYF
cdr3_nt: TGTGCCAGCAGAGGACAGGGGCTTCGAAACACCATATATTTT
d_call: TRBD1
v_call: TRBV6-1
clone_size: -
j_call: TRBJ1-3
cdr3_length: 14

cdr3_aa: CASSSGTGGEAAFF
cdr3_nt: TGTGCCAGCAGTTCAGGGACAGGGGGAGAAGCAGCTTTCTTT
d_call: TRBD1
v_call: TRBV27
clone_size: -
j_call: TRBJ1-1
cdr3_length: 14

cdr3_aa: CASSLPTSGAYF
cdr3_nt: TGTGCCAGCAGCTTACCTACTAGCGGGGCGTATTTT
d_call: TRBD2
v_call: TRBV11-1
clone_size: -
j_call: TRBJ2-3
cdr3_length: 12

cdr3_aa: CASSLNSISGNTIYF
cdr3_nt: TGTGCCAGCAGCTTGAACAGTATCTCTGGAAACACCATATATTTT
d_call: -
v_call: TRBV5-6
clone_size: -
j_call: TRBJ1-3
cdr3_length: 15

cdr3_aa: CASSLVGGDTEAFF
cdr3_nt: TGTGCCAGCAGCTTGGTGGGGGGGGACACTGAAGCTTTCTTT
d_call: -
v_call: TRBV5-4
clone_size: -
j_call: TRBJ1-1
cdr3_length: 14

cdr3_aa: CASSYSAVPNYGYTF
cdr3_nt: TGTGCCAGCAGTTACTCGGCCGTTCCAAACTATGGCTACACCTTC
d_call: -
v_call: TRBV6-5
clone_size: -
j_call: TRBJ1-2
cdr3_length: 15

cdr3_aa: CASSPGWTEAFF
cdr3_nt: TGTGCCAGCAGTCCTGGCTGGACTGAAGCTTTCTTT
d_call: -
v_call: TRBV6-5
clone_size: -
j_call: TRBJ1-1
cdr3_length: 12

cdr3_aa: CASSLNSEGYTF
cdr3_nt: TGTGCCAGCAGCTTGAATTCCGAGGGCTACACCTTC
d_call: -
v_call: TRBV5-8
clone_size: -
j_call: TRBJ1-2
cdr3_length: 12

cdr3_aa: CASSLYGTGQETQYF
cdr3_nt: TGCGCCAGCAGCTTGTATGGTACAGGACAAGAGACCCAGTACTTC
d_call: -
v_call: TRBV5-1
clone_size: few
j_call: TRBJ2-5
cdr3_length: 15

cdr3_aa: CASSRLGGPQHF
cdr3_nt: TGTGCCAGCAGCCGATTAGGGGGACCCCAGCACTTC
d_call: -
v_call: TRBV5-6
clone_size: -
j_call: TRBJ2-5
cdr3_length: 12

cdr3_aa: CASSPTSGGVHNEQFF
cdr3_nt: TGTGCCAGCAGCCCGACTAGCGGGGGGGTACACAATGAGCAGTTCTTC
d_call: TRBD2
v_call: TRBV5-4
clone_size: -
j_call: TRBJ2-1
cdr3_length: 16

cdr3_aa: CASSPGTSYGYTF
cdr3_nt: TGTGCCAGCAGCCCGGGGACATCTTATGGCTACACCTTC
d_call: -
v_call: TRBV11-2
clone_size: few
j_call: TRBJ1-2
cdr3_length: 13